This entry describes one TCR beta chain. Its matching antigen is unknown. Target depth was 1 in 200,000 to 1 in 1 million T cells, about 10x per clonotype. Repertoires were generated with immunoSEQ multiplex PCR, while TCRdb's copy carries only in-frame clones and drops some. The repertoire consists of 20,000 to 30,000 clones, with just under 70% occurring once and the leading ten covering around 30%. The data were obtained in a study of cytotoxic CD8 clonotypes in ibrutinib-treated CLL. General study points: Sampling times (in sustained-remission versus progressing patients) were not the same. Researchers report that baseline clonality outpaced age-matched healthy donors and tracked circulating CD8+ T-cell counts.

The TCR originated in a human donor with chronic lymphocytic leukemia. Sequences were derived from PBMCs, sampled after 24 months of ibrutinib treatment.

The CDR3 protein is CASSQDGRLAGDDGYTF. The CDR3 nucleotides read TGTGCCAGCAGCCAAGACGGTAGGCTTGCGGGGGACGATGGCTACACCTTC. This sequence joins TRBV4-2 and TRBJ1-2; tentative D call: TRBD1 (5 bases). V lost 0 bases, J lost 6 bases, and 20 bases lay in between. CDR3 length: 17 residues. Looked up from germline, CDR1 is LGHNA and CDR2 is YNFKEQ.